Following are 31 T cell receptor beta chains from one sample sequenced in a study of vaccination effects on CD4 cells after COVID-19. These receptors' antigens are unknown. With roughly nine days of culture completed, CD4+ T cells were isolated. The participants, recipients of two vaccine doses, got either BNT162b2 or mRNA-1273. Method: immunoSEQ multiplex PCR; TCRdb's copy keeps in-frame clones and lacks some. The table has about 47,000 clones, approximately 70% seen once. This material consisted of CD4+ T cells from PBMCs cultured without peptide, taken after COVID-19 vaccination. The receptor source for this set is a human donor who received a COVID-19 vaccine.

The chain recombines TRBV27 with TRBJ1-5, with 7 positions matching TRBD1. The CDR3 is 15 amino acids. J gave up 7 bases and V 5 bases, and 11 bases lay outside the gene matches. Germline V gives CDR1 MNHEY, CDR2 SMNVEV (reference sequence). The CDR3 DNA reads TGTGCCAGCAGTATCTCATCAGGGGGACGGCAGCCCCAGCATTTT. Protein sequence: CASSISSGGRQPQHF.

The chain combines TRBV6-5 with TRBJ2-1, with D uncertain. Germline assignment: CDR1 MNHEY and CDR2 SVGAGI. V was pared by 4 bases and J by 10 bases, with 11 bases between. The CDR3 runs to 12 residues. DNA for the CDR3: TGTGCCAGCAGTTCCCAGGCGCGGGAGCAGTTCTTC. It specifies CASSSQAREQFF.

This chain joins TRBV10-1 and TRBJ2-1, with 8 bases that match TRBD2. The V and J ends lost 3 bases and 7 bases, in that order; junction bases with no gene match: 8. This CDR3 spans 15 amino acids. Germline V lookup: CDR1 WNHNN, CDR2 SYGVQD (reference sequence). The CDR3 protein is CASSDPAGARNEQFF. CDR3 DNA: TGCGCCAGCAGTGACCCAGCGGGGGCTCGGAATGAGCAGTTCTTC.

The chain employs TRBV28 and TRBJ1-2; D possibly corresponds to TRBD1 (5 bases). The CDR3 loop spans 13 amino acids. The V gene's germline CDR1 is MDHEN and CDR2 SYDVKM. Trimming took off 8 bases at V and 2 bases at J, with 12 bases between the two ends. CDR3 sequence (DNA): TGTGCCAGCGGCGGGGCACTAAACTATGGCTACACCTTC. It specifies CASGGALNYGYTF.

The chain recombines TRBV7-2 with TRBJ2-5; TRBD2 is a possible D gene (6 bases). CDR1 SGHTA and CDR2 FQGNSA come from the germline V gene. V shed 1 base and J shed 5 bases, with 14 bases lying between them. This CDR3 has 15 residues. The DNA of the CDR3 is TGTGCCAGCAGCTTAGGAGGCTTGCGGGGTGAGACCCAGTACTTC. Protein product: CASSLGGLRGETQYF.

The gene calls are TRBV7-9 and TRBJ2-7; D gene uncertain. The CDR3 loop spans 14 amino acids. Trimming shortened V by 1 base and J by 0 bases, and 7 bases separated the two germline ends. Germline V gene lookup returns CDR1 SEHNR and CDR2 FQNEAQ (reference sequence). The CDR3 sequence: CASSLGLSSYEQYF. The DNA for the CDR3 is TGTGCCAGCAGCTTAGGACTTAGCTCCTACGAGCAGTACTTC.

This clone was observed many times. The chain's CDR3 is CASSQSGGSSYNEQFF. The DNA for the CDR3 is TGTGCCAGCAGCCAATCCGGGGGGAGCTCCTACAATGAGCAGTTCTTC. The V call is TRBV3-1 (or the pseudogene TRBV3-2), the J call TRBJ2-1; 7 bases align to TRBD2. This CDR3 has 16 residues. Germline values: CDR1 LGHDT, CDR2 YNNKEL (reference sequence). V was pared by 2 bases and J by 0 bases, with 4 bases of the junction left unmatched.

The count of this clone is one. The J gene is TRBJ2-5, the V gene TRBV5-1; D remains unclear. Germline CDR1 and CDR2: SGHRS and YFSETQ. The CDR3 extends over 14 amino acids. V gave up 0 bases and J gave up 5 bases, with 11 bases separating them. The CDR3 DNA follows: TGCGCCAGCAGCTTGGCCCCCACCAGGGAGACCCAGTACTTC. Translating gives CASSLAPTRETQYF.

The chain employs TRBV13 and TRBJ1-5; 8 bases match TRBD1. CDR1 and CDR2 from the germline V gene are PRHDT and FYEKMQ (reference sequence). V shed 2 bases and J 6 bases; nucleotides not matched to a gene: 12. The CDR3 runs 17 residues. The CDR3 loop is CASSLSGQGVYVQPQHF. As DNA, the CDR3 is TGTGCCAGCAGCTTATCCGGACAGGGAGTATATGTTCAGCCCCAGCATTTT.

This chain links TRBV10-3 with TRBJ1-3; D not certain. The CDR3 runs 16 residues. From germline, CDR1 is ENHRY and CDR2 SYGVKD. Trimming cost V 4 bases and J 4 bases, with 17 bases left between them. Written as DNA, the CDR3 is TGTGCCATCAGTGCGACTACCCTAAGCTCCGGAAACACCATATATTTT. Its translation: CAISATTLSSGNTIYF.

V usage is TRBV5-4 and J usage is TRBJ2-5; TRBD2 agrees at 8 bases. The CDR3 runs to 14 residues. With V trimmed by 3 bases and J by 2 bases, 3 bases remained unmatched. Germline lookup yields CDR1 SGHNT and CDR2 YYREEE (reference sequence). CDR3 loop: CASSSGTSQETQYF. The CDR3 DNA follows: TGTGCCAGCAGCTCCGGGACTAGTCAAGAGACCCAGTACTTC.

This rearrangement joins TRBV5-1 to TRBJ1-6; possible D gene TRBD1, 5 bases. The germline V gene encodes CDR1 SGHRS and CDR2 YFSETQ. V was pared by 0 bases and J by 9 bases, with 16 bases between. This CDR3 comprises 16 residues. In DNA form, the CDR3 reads TGCGCCAGCAGCTTGGTGGCCCAGGGATTACTTTCACCCCTCCACTTT. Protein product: CASSLVAQGLLSPLHF. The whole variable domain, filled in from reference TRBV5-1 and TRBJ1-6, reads KAGVTQTPRYLIKTRGQQVTLSCSPISGHRSVSWYQQTPGQGLQFLFEYFSETQRNKGNFPGRFSGRQFSNSRSEMNVSTLELGDSALYLCASSLVAQGLLSPLHFGNGTRLTVT.

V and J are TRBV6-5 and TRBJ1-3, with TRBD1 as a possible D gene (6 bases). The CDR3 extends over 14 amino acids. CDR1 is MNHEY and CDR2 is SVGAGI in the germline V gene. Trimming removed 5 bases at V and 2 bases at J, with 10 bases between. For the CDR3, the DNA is TGTGCCAGCAGTCCACAGGGTACTGGAAACACCATATATTTT. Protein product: CASSPQGTGNTIYF.

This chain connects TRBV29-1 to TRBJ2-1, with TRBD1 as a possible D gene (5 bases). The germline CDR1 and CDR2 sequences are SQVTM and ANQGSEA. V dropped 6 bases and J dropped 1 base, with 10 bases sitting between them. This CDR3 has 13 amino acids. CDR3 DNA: TGCAGCGTGGACAATTTTTCCTACAATGAGCAGTTCTTC. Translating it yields CSVDNFSYNEQFF.

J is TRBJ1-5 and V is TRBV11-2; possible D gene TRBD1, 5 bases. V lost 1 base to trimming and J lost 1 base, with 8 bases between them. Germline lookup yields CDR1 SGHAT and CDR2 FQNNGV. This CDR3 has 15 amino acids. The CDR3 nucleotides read TGTGCCAGCAGCTTAGGTGCAGGGAGCAATCAGCCCCAGCATTTT. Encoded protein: CASSLGAGSNQPQHF.

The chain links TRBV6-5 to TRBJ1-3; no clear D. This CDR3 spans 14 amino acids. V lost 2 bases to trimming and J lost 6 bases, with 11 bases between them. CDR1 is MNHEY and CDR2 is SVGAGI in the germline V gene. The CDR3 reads CASSYAGPQNTIYF. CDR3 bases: TGTGCCAGCAGTTACGCTGGGCCGCAAAACACCATATATTTT.

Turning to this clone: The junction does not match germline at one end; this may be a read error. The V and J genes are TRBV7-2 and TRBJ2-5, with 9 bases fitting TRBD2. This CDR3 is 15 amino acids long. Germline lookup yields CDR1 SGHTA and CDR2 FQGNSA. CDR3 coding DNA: TGTGCCAGCATCTTACTAATAGCGGGAGCAGAGACCCAGTACTTC. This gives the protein CASILLIAGAETQYF.

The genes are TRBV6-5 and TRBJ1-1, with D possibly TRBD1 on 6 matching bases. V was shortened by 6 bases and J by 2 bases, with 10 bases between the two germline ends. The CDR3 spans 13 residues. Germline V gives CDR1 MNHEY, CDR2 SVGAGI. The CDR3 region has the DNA TGTGCCAGCAGACGACAGGTTAACACTGAAGCTTTCTTT. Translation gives CASRRQVNTEAFF.

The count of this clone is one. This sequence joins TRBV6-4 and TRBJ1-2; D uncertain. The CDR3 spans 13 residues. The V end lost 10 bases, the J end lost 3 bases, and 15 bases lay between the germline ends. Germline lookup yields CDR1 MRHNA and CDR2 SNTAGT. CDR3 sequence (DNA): TGTGCCACTCGGTCGGCGGGAGACTATGGCTACACCTTC. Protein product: CATRSAGDYGYTF.

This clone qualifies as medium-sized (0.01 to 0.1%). The DNA of the CDR3 is TGTGCCAGCAGCCAATCCGGGGCCAAGAGCACTGAAGCTTTCTTT. Translating gives CASSQSGAKSTEAFF. The chain couples TRBV3-1 (or the pseudogene TRBV3-2) to TRBJ1-1, with a possible D match to TRBD1 (5 bases). Looked up from germline, CDR1 is LGHDT and CDR2 is YNNKEL (reference sequence). The CDR3 is 15 amino acids. V was clipped by 2 bases and J by 4 bases, with 14 bases between them.

CDR3 coding DNA: TGTGCCATCAGTGCGCAGGGCGAGTCGAACTATGGCTACACCTTC. It is translated as CAISAQGESNYGYTF. This rearrangement joins TRBV10-3 to TRBJ1-2; D possibly corresponds to TRBD1 (5 bases). This CDR3 spans 15 amino acids. In germline, CDR1 is ENHRY, CDR2 SYGVKD. Trimming shortened V by 4 bases and J by 2 bases, and 14 bases separated the two germline ends.

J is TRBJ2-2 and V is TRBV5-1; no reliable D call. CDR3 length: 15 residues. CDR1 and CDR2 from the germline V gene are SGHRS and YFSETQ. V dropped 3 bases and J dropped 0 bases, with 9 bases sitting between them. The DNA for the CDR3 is TGCGCCAGCAGCTGGGGTGGTTCGAACACCGGGGAGCTGTTTTTT. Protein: CASSWGGSNTGELFF.

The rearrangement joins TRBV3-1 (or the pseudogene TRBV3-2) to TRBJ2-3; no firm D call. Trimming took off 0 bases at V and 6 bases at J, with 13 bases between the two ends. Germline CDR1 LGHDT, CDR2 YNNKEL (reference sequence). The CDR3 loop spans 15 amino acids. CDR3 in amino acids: CASSQELRTLDTQYF. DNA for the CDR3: TGTGCCAGCAGCCAAGAGTTAAGGACCTTGGATACGCAGTATTTT.

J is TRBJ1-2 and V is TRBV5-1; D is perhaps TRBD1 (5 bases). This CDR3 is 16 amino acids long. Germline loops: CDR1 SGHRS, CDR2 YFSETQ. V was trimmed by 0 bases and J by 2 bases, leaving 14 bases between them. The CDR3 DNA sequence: TGCGCCAGCAGCTTGGGACTGAAGGGGCAGAACTATGGCTACACCTTC. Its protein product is CASSLGLKGQNYGYTF.

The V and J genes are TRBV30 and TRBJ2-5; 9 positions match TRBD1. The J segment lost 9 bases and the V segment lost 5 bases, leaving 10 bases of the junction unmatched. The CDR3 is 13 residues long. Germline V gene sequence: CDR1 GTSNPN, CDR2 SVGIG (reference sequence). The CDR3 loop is CAWAYVGTGSQYF. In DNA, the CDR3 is TGTGCCTGGGCGTATGTGGGGACAGGGTCCCAGTACTTC.

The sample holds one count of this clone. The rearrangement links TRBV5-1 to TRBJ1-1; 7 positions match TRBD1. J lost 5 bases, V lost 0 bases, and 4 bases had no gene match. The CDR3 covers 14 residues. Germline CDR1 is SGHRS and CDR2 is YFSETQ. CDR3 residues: CASSLGGGSTEAFF. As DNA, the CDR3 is TGCGCCAGCAGCTTGGGAGGGGGCTCGACTGAAGCTTTCTTT.

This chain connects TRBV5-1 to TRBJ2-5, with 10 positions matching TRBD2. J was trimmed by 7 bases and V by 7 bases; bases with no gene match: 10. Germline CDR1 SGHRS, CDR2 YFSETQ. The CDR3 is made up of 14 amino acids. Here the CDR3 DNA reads TGCGCCAGCCGCTCTACTAGCGGGATTATGACCCAGTACTTC. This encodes CASRSTSGIMTQYF.

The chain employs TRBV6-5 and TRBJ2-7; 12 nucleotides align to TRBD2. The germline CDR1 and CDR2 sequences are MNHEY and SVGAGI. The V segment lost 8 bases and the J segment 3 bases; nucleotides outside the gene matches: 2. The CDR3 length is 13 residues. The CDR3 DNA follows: TGTGCCAGCCTACTAGCGGGAGGCTACGAGCAGTACTTC. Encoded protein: CASLLAGGYEQYF.

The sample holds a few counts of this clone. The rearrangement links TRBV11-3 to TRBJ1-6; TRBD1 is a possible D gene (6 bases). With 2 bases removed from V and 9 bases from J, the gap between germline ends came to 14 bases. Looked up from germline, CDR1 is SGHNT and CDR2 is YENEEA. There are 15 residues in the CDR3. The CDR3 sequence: CASSLSGQPPSPLHF. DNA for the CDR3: TGTGCCAGCAGCTTATCTGGACAGCCACCTTCACCCCTCCACTTT.

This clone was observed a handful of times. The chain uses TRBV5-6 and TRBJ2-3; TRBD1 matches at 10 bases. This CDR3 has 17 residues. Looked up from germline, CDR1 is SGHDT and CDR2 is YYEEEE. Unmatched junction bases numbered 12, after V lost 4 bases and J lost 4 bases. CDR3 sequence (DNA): TGTGCCAGCAGCCCGGGACCCGGGACAGGGGTCGCAGATACGCAGTATTTT. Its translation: CASSPGPGTGVADTQYF.

The DNA for the CDR3 is TGTGCCTGGGACCTGGGACTCTCGAACACTGAAGCTTTCTTT. It encodes CAWDLGLSNTEAFF. The genes are TRBV30 and TRBJ1-1; a possible D gene is TRBD1 (5 bases). The CDR3 length is 14 residues. V was shortened by 5 bases and J by 1 base, with 14 bases between the two germline ends. CDR1 GTSNPN and CDR2 SVGIG come from the germline V gene (reference sequence).